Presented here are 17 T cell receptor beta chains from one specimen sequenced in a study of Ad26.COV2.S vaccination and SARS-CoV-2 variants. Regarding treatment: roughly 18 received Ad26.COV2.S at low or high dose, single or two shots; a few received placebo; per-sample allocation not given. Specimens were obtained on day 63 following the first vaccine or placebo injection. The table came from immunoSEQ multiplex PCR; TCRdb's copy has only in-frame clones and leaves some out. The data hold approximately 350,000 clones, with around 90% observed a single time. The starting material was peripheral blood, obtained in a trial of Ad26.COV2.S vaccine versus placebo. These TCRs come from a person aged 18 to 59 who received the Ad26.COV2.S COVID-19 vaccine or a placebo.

CDR3 in DNA: TGTGCCAGCAGCCAACTGGGGGGCGATTCACCCCTCCACTTT. Its translation: CASSQLGGDSPLHF. The V call is TRBV3-1 (or the pseudogene TRBV3-2), the J call TRBJ1-6, with TRBD1 as a possible D gene (6 bases). Trimming pared 2 bases from V and 8 bases from J, leaving 10 bases between. There are 14 residues in the CDR3. Looked up from germline, CDR1 is LGHDT and CDR2 is YNNKEL (reference sequence).

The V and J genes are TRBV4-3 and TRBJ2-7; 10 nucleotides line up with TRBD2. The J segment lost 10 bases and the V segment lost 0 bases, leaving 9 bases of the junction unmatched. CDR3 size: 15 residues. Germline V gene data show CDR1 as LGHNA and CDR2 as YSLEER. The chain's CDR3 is CASSQDKLAGMHQYF. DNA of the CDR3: TGCGCCAGCAGCCAAGATAAACTAGCGGGGATGCACCAGTACTTC.

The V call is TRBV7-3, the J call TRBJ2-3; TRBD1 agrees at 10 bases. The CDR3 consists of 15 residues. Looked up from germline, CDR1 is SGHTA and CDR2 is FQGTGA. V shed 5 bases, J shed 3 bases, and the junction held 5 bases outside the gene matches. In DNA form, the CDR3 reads TGTGCCAGCAGCCGACAGGGGGCTGGTACAGATACGCAGTATTTT. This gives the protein CASSRQGAGTDTQYF.

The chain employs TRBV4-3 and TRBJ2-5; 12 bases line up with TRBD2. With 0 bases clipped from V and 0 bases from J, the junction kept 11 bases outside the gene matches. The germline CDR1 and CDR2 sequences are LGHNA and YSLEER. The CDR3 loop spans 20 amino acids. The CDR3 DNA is TGCGCCAGCAGCCAAGATTCAGAGCTAGCGGGGGGGCCGTACCAAGAGACCCAGTACTTC. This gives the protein CASSQDSELAGGPYQETQYF.

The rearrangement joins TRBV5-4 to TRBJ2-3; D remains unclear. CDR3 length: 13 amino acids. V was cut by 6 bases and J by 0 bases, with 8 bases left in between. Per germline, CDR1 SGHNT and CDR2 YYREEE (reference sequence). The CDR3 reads CASNLYSTDTQYF. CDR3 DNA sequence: TGTGCCAGCAACCTCTACAGCACAGATACGCAGTATTTT.

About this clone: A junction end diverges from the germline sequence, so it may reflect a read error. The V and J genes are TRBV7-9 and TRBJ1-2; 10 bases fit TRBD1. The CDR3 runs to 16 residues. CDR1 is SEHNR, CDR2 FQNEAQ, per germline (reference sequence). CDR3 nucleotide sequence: TGTGCCAGCAGCTCCCGTAGTGGCGCACCCGGGACAGGGGATGCCTTC. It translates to CASSSRSGAPGTGDAF.

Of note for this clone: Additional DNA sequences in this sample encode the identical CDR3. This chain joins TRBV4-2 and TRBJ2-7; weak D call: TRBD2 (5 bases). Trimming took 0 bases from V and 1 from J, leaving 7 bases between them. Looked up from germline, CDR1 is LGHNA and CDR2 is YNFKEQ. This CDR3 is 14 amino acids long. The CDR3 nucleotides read TGTGCCAGCAGCCAAGAACCGGGATCCTACGAGCAGTACTTC. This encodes CASSQEPGSYEQYF.

The CDR3 protein is CASSQDTSSYEQYF. In DNA, the CDR3 is TGTGCCAGCAGCCAAGATACGAGCTCCTACGAGCAGTACTTC. The J gene is TRBJ2-7, the V gene TRBV4-2; D unclear. The CDR3 is 14 residues long. Trimming took 0 bases from V and 0 from J, leaving 6 bases between them. Germline V CDR1 and CDR2: LGHNA, YNFKEQ.

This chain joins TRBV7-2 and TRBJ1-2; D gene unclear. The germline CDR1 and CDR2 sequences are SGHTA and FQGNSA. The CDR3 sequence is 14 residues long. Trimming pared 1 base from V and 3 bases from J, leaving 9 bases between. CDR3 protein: CASSLEAADYGYTF. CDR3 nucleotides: TGTGCCAGCAGCTTAGAGGCAGCCGACTATGGCTACACCTTC. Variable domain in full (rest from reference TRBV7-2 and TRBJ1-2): GAGVSQSPSNKVTEKGKDVELRCDPISGHTALYWYRQSLGQGLEFLIYFQGNSAPDKSGLPSDRFSAERTGGSVSTLTIQRTQQEDSAVYLCASSLEAADYGYTFGSGTRLTVV.

The CDR3 nucleotides read TGTGCCAGCAGCCGGACTAGCGGGGGAGCCAATGAGCAGTTCTTC. As protein: CASSRTSGGANEQFF. The chain uses TRBV14 and TRBJ2-1; TRBD2 matches 13 bases. CDR1 and CDR2 (germline): SGHDN, FVKESK. CDR3 size: 15 residues. Germline trimming cut 4 bases from V and 6 bases from J; bases unmatched to any gene: 3.

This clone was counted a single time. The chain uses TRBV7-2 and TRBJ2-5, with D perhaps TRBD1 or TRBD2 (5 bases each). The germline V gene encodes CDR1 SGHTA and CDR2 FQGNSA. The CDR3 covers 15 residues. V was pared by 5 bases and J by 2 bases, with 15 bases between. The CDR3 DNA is TGTGCCAGCAGCACTGTCGAGGGGCCACAAGAGACCCAGTACTTC. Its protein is CASSTVEGPQETQYF.

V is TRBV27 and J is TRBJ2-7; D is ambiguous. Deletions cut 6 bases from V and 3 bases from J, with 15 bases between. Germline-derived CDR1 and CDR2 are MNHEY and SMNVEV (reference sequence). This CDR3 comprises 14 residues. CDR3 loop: CASRPLEQIYEQYF. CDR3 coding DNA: TGTGCCAGCAGACCGCTGGAACAGATCTACGAGCAGTACTTC.

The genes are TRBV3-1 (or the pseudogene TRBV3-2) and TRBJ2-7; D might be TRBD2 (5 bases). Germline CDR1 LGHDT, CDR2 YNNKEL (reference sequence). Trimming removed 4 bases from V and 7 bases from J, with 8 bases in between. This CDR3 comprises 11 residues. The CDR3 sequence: CASSRGREQYF. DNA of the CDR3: TGTGCCAGCAGCCGAGGGCGGGAGCAGTACTTC.

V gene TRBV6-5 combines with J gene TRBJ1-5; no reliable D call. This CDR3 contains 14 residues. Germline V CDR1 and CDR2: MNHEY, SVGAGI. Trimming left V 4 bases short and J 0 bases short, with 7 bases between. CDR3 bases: TGTGCCAGCAGTTCCACATATAGCAATCAGCCCCAGCATTTT. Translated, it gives CASSSTYSNQPQHF.

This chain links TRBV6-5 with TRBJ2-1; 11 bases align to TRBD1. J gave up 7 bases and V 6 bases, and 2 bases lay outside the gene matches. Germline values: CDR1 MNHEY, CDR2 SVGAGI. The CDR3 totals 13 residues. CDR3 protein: CASRGTGGNEQFF. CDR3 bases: TGTGCCAGCAGGGGGACAGGGGGGAATGAGCAGTTCTTC.

CDR3 loop: CASSFTSGGETQYF. The CDR3 region has the DNA TGCGCCAGCAGCTTCACTAGCGGGGGGGAGACCCAGTACTTC. The rearrangement joins TRBV5-1 to TRBJ2-5, with 12 bases identical to TRBD2. Germline-derived CDR1 and CDR2 are SGHRS and YFSETQ. The CDR3 extends over 14 amino acids. J was trimmed by 5 bases and V by 2 bases; bases with no gene match: 1. Full variable domain (missing parts from reference TRBV5-1 and TRBJ2-5): KAGVTQTPRYLIKTRGQQVTLSCSPISGHRSVSWYQQTPGQGLQFLFEYFSETQRNKGNFPGRFSGRQFSNSRSEMNVSTLELGDSALYLCASSFTSGGETQYFGPGTRLLVL.

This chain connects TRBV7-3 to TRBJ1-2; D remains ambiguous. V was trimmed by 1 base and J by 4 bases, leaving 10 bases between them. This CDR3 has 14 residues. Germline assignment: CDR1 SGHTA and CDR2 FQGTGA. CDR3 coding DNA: TGTGCCAGCAGCTTAATGGGAACATCCTATGGCTACACCTTC. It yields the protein CASSLMGTSYGYTF.